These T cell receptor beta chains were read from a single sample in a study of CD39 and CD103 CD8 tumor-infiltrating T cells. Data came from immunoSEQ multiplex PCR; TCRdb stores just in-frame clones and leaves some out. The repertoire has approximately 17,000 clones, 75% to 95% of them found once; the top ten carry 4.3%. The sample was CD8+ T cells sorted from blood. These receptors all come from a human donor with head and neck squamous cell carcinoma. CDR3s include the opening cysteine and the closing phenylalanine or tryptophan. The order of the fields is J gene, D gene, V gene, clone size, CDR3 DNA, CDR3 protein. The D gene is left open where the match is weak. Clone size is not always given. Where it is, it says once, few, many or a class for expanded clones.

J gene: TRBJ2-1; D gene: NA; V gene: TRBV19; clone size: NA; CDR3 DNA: TGTGCCAGTAGTATTTCCGGGGGCAACTACAATGAGCAGTTCTTC; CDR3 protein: CASSISGGNYNEQFF
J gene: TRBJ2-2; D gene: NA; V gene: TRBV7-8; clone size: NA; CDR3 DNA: TGTGCCAGCAGCTTAGATAGGTATGGCACCAACACCGGGGAGCTGTTTTTT; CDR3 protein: CASSLDRYGTNTGELFF
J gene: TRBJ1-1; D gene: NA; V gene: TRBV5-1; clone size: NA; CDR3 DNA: TGCGCCAGCAGCTTGGTCGAGTTGGTTTACGGGAACACTGAAGCTTTCTTT; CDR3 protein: CASSLVELVYGNTEAFF
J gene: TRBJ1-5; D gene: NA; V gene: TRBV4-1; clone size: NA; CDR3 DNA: TGCGCCAGCAGCCAAGATGTGACAGGTCAGCCCCAGCATTTT; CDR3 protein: CASSQDVTGQPQHF
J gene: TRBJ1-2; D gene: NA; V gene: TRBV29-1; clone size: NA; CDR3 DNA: TGCAGCGTTGAAGGGACATCGGAGGGCTACACCTTC; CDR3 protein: CSVEGTSEGYTF
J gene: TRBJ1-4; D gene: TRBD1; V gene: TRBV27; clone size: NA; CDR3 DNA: TGTGCCAGCAGTTTCTCCGGACAGGCCAAACTGTTTTTT; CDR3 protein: CASSFSGQAKLFF
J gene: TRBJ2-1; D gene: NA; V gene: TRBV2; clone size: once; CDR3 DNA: TGTGCCAGCAGTGAAGCGCTTGAAGGAGGGATCAATGAGCAGTTCTTC; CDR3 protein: CASSEALEGGINEQFF
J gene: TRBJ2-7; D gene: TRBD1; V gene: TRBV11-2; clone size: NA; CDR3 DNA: TGTGCCAGCACGGGACAGGGGATATACGAGCAGTACTTC; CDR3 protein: CASTGQGIYEQYF
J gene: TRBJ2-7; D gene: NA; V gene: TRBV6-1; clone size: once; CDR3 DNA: TGTGCCAGCACCCCGCGTCGGGACGGGACCTACGAGCAGTACTTC; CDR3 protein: CASTPRRDGTYEQYF
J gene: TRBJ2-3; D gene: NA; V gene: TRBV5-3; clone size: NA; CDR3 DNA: TGTGCCAGAAGCTTGGCGGATACGCAGTATTTT; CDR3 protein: CARSLADTQYF
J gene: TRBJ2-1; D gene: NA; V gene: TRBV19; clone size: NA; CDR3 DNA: TGTGCCAGTAACACAGGCGGAAACAATGAGCAGTTCTTC; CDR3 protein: CASNTGGNNEQFF
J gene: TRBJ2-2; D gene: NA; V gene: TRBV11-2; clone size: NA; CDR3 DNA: TGTGCCAGCAGCTTAGTAGGGGGGGCCTACACCGGGGAGCTGTTTTTT; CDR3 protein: CASSLVGGAYTGELFF
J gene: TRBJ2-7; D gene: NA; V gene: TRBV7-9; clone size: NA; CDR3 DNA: TGTGCCAGCAGCCCGCCAGCGAGCTCCTACGAGCAGTACTTC; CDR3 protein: CASSPPASSYEQYF
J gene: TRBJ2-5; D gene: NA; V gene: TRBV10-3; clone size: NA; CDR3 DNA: TGTGCCATCAGTGACGTGGGGACTGAGACCCAGTACTTC; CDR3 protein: CAISDVGTETQYF
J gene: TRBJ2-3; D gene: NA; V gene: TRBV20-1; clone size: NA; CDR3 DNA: TGCAGTGCTAGTAGCACAGATACGCAGTATTTT; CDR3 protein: CSASSTDTQYF
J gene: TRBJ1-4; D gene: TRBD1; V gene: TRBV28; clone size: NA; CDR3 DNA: TGTGCCAGCAGTTTACAACAGGGGTCTTATGAAAAACTGTTTTTT; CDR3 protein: CASSLQQGSYEKLFF
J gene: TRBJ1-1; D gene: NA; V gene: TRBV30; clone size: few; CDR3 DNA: TGTGCCTGGACGCCTAGGGGGATCAACACTGAAGCTTTCTTT; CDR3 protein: CAWTPRGINTEAFF
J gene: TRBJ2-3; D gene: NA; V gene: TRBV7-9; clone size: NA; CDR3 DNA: TGTGCCAGCAGCTTAGCGCCGACCGATACGCAGTATTTT; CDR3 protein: CASSLAPTDTQYF
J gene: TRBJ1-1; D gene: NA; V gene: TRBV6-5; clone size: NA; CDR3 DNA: TGTGCCAGCAGTTACGCTTCCCCAGGGACTGAAGCTTTCTTT; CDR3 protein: CASSYASPGTEAFF
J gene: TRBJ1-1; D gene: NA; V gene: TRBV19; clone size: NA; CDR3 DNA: TGTGCCAGTAGTATCGGGACACTGAACACTGAAGCTTTCTTT; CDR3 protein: CASSIGTLNTEAFF
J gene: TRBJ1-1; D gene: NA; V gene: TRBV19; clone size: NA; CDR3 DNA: TGTGCCAGTAGTATGGGCCCTCTCACTGAAGCTTTCTTT; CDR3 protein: CASSMGPLTEAFF
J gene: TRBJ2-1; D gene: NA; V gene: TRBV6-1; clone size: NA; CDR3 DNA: TGTGCCAGCAGTGAAACAGGGTCAGGGGTCAATGAGCAGTTCTTC; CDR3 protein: CASSETGSGVNEQFF
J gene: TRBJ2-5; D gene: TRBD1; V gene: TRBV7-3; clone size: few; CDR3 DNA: TGTGCCAGCAGCGCTGACAGGGGAATCTGTAGTGAGACCCAGTACTTC; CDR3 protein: CASSADRGICSETQYF
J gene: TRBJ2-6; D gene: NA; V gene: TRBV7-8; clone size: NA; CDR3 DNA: TGTGCCAGCAGCTTAGACCATGAGGATCCCTCTGGGGCCAACGTCCTGACTTTC; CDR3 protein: CASSLDHEDPSGANVLTF
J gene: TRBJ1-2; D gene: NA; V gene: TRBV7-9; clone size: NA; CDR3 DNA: TGTGCCAGCACCCCCGGTGGCCGGGACACCAACTATGGCTACACCTTC; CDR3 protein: CASTPGGRDTNYGYTF